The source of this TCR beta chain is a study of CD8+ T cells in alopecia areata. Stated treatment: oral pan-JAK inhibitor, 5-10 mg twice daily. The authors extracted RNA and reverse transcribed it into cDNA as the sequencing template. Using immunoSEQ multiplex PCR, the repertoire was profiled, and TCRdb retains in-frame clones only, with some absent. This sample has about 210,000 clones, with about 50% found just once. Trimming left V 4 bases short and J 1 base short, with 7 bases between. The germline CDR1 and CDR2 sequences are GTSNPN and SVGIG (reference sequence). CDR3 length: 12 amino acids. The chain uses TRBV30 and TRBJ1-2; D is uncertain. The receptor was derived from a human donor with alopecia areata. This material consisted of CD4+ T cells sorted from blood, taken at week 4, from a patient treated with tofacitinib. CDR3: CAWNIRNYGYTF. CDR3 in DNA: TGTGCCTGGAACATCCGTAACTATGGCTACACCTTC.